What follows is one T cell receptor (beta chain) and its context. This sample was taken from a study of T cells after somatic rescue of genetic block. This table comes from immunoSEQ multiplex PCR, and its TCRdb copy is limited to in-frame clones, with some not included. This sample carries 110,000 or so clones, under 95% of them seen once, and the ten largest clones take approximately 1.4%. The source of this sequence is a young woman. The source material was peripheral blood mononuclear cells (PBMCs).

Here the CDR3 DNA reads TGTGCCAGCAGTTTTCTAGCGGGGGGGCGCACAGATACGCAGTATTTT. Translating gives CASSFLAGGRTDTQYF. The chain joins TRBV27 to TRBJ2-3; 12 nucleotides match TRBD2. The CDR3 totals 16 residues. V shed 3 bases and J 1 base; nucleotides not matched to a gene: 2. Germline V gene lookup returns CDR1 MNHEY and CDR2 SMNVEV (reference sequence).